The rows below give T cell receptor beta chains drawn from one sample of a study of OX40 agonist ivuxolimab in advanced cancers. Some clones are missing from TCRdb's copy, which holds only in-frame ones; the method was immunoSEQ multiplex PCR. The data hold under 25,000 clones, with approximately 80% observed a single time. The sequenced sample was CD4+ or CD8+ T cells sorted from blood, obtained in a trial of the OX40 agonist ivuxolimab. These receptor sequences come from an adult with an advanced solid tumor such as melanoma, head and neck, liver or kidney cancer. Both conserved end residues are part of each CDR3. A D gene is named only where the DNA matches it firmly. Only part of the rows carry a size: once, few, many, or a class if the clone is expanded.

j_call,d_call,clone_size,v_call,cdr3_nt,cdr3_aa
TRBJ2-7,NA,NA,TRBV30,TGTGCCTGGAGTGAACCCACGGTCGAGCAGTACTTC,CAWSEPTVEQYF
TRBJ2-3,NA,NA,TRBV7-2,TGTGCCAGCAGCTTGCGGGACCCCACGCCAGATACGCAGTATTTT,CASSLRDPTPDTQYF
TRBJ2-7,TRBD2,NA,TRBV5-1,TGCGCCAGCAGCTTGGGGGCTAGCGGGGCCTACGAGCAGTACTTC,CASSLGASGAYEQYF
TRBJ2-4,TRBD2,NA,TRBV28,TGTGCCAGCAGTTTTGGGGGGGGCATTCAGTACTTC,CASSFGGGIQYF
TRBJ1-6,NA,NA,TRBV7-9,TGTGCCGGACCGAACAGGGATAATTCACCCCTCCACTTT,CAGPNRDNSPLHF
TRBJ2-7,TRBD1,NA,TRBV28,TGTGCCAGCAGTCCCGGGACAGGGGGTCCCTACGAGCAGTACTTC,CASSPGTGGPYEQYF
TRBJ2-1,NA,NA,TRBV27,TGTGCCAGCAGTTTTAAGGCACCAGGTTACAATGAGCAGTTCTTC,CASSFKAPGYNEQFF
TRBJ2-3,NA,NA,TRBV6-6,TGTGCCAGCAGTCCCCTAGGGGGGGGTAGCACAGATACGCAGTATTTT,CASSPLGGGSTDTQYF
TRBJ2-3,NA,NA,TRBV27,TGTGCCAGCAGTTTAAGTAGTGCAGATACGCAGTATTTT,CASSLSSADTQYF
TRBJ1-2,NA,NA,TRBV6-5,TGTGCCAGCAGCTTACTCGAGCAGGGGTATGGCTACACCTTC,CASSLLEQGYGYTF
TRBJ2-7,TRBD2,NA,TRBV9,TGTGCCAGCAGCCCCTTGGAACAAGCGGGAGGGCCATACGAGCAGTACTTC,CASSPLEQAGGPYEQYF
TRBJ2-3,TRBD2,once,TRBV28,TGTGCCAGCAGTGTGGAGCGGGGACTAGCGGGAATATGGCGTGCCAAAGCTCATACGCAGTATTTT,CASSVERGLAGIWRAKAHTQYF
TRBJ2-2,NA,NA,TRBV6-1,TGTGCCAGCAGTGAAATTCGGGGACTGGCCGGGGAGCTGTTTTTT,CASSEIRGLAGELFF
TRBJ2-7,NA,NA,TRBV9,TGTGCCAGCAGCGTAATACCGGAGCTCTCCTACGAGCAGTACTTC,CASSVIPELSYEQYF
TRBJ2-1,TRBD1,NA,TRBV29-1,TGCAGCGTCATGACAGGGGGGGAGCAGTTCTTC,CSVMTGGEQFF
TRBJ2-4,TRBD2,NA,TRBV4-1,TGCGCCAGCAGCCCGCGGACTAGCGGGAGTCTACAAGCCAAAAACATTCAGTACTTC,CASSPRTSGSLQAKNIQYF
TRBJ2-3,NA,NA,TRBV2,TGTGCCAGCAGTGAATATGTGACAGATACGCAGTATTTT,CASSEYVTDTQYF
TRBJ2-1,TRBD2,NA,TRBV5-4,TGTGCCAGCAGCCGGACTAGCGGGGACAATGAGCAGTTCTTC,CASSRTSGDNEQFF
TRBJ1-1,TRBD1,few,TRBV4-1,TGCGCCAGCAGCCCTACAGGGGGATCCACTGAAGCTTTCTTT,CASSPTGGSTEAFF
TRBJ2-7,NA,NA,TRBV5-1,TGCGCCAGCAGCTTGGCTGGAGGGGCGAAAGAGCAGTACTTC,CASSLAGGAKEQYF
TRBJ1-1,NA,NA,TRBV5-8,TGTGCCAGCAGCTTGGGGTGGGTAGAAGCTTTCTTT,CASSLGWVEAFF
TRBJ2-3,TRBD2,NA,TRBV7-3,TGTGCCAGCAGCTTAGGACTAGCGGGTCTTGCAGATACGCAGTATTTT,CASSLGLAGLADTQYF
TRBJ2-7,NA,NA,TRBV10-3,TGTGCCATCAGTGAGGGTAGACAGCAAGCCTACGAGCAGTACTTC,CAISEGRQQAYEQYF
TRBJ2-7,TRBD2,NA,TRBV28,TGTGCCAGCAGTTTAGTAGCGGGAGAATCCCACTACGAGCAGTACTTC,CASSLVAGESHYEQYF
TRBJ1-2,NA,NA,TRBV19,TGTGCCAGTACCCCGGGGACCCCGTTCTACACCTTC,CASTPGTPFYTF
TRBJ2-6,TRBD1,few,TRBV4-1,TGCGCCAGCAGCCAAACAGGGGTAGGGGCCAACGTCCTGACTTTC,CASSQTGVGANVLTF
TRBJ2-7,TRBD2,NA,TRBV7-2,TGTGCCAGCAGCTTAGGACTAGCGGGGGCCTACGAGCAGTACTTC,CASSLGLAGAYEQYF
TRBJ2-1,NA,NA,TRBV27,TGTGCCAGCAGTCCGGCCCCTTACAATGAGCAGTTCTTC,CASSPAPYNEQFF
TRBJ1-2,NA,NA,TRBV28,TGTGCCAGCAGTCCGGGACGGAACTATGGCTACACCTTC,CASSPGRNYGYTF
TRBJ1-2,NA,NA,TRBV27,TGTGCCGCGGGGGCGGGCCTTGGCTACACCTTC,CAAGAGLGYTF
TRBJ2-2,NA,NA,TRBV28,TGTGCCAGCAGTTTAACACTAAATTACAGGGGAGGAGGCACCGGGGAGCTGTTTTTT,CASSLTLNYRGGGTGELFF
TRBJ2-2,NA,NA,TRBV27,TGTGCCAGCAGTTTCTTCGGGTCCGGGGAGCTGTTTTTT,CASSFFGSGELFF
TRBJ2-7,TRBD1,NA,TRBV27,TGTGCCAGCAACAGCCGTAGACAGGGGGCGCAAGACGAGCAGTACTTC,CASNSRRQGAQDEQYF
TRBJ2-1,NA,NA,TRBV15,TGTGCCACCAGCAGAGGTACCCTCGGAAAGAGGGATGAGCAGTTCTTC,CATSRGTLGKRDEQFF
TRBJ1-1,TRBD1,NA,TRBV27,TGTGCCAGCAGTCTGACTGGACAGGGGGGAGCTTTCTTT,CASSLTGQGGAFF
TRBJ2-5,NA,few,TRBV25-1,TGTGCCAGCAGTGAATATTTTGGGACTCAAGAGACCCAGTACTTC,CASSEYFGTQETQYF
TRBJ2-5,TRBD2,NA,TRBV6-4,TGTGCCAGCAGTGCTACTAGCGGGACCGAGACCCAGTACTTC,CASSATSGTETQYF
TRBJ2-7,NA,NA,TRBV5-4,TGTGCCAGCAGCTCGCGGGGAAGGGAAAACGAGCAGTACTTC,CASSSRGRENEQYF
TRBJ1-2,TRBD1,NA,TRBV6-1,TGTGCCAGCAGCTCTGGGGACAGTTCTGGAGGCTACACCTTC,CASSSGDSSGGYTF
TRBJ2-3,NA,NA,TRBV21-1,TGTGCCAGCAGCTTAGGGATAAGGTCCTCTACAGATACGCAGTATTTT,CASSLGIRSSTDTQYF
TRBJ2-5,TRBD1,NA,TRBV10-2,TGCGCCAGCAGTGAGCCCGGACAGGGGGCGTTTATTTGGGAGACCCAGTACTTC,CASSEPGQGAFIWETQYF
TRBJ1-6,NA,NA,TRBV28,TGTGCCAGCAGTTTTCCTAGTGGTGGTTCACCCCTCCACTTT,CASSFPSGGSPLHF
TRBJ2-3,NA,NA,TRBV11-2,TGTGCCAGCAGCTTTTCCCGCACAGATACGCAGTATTTT,CASSFSRTDTQYF
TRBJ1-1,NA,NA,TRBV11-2,TGTGCCAGCAGCTGGGGAAACACTGAAGCTTTCTTT,CASSWGNTEAFF
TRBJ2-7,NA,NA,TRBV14,TGTGCCAGCAGCCAAGGCTGGGACGGCTACGAGCAGTACTTC,CASSQGWDGYEQYF
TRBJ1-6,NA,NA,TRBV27,TGTGCCAGCAGTTTGGTGGGAATACAGGGAAGAGGCTCACCCCTCCACTTT,CASSLVGIQGRGSPLHF
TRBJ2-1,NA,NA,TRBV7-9,TGTGCCAGCAGTTCTTCCGATCACCATGGCACCTACAATGAGCAGTTCTTC,CASSSSDHHGTYNEQFF
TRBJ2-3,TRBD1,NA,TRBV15,TGTGCCACCAGCAGAGTCAGCGGACAGGGCGGTGATACGCAGTATTTT,CATSRVSGQGGDTQYF
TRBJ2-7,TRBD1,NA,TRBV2,TGTGCCAGCAGCGATACCAGACAGGGGGCTTACGAGCAGTACTTC,CASSDTRQGAYEQYF
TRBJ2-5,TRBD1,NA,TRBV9,TGTGCCAGCAGCGCAGACTTCAGGGGGCAAGAGACCCAGTACTTC,CASSADFRGQETQYF